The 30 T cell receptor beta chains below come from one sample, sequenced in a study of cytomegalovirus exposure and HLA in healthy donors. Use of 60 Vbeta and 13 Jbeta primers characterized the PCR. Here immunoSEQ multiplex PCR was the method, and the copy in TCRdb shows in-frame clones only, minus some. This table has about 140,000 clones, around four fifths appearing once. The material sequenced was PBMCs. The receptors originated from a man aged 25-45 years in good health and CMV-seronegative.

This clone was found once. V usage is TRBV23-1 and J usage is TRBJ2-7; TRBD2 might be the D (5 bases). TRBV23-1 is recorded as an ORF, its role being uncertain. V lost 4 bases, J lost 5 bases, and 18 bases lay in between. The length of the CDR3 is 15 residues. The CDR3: CASSPPGREAHEQYF. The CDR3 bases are TGCGCCAGCAGTCCCCCGGGAAGGGAAGCGCACGAGCAGTACTTC.

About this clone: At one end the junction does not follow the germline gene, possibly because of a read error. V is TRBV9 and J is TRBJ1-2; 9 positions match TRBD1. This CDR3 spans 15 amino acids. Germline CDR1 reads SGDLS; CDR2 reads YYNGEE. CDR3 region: CASSVAGTGNYGYPF. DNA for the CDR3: TGTGCCAGCAGCGTAGCCGGGACAGGGAACTATGGCTACCCCTTC.

The CDR3 reads CAIQGRESEQYF. The CDR3 bases are TGTGCCATCCAGGGGCGGGAGAGCGAGCAGTACTTC. The J gene is TRBJ2-7, the V gene TRBV10-3, with D perhaps matching TRBD2 (7 bases). Trimming removed 8 bases from V and 6 bases from J, with 14 bases in between. Germline assignment: CDR1 ENHRY and CDR2 SYGVKD. The CDR3 consists of 12 residues.

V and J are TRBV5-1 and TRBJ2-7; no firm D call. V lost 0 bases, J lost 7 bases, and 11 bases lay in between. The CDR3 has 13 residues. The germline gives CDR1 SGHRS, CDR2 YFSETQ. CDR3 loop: CASSLELSVEQYF. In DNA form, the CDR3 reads TGCGCCAGCAGCTTGGAACTCTCCGTGGAGCAGTACTTC. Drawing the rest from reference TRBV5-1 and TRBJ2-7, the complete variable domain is KAGVTQTPRYLIKTRGQQVTLSCSPISGHRSVSWYQQTPGQGLQFLFEYFSETQRNKGNFPGRFSGRQFSNSRSEMNVSTLELGDSALYLCASSLELSVEQYFGPGTRLTVT.

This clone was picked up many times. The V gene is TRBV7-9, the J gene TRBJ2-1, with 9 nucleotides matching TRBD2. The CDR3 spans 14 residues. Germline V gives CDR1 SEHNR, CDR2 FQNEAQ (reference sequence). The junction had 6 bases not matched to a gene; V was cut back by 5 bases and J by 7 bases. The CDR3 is CASSPFAGGNEQFF. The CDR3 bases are TGTGCCAGCAGCCCCTTTGCGGGGGGGAATGAGCAGTTCTTC. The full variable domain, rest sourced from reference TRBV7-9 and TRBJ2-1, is DTGVSQNPRHKITKRGQNVTFRCDPISEHNRLYWYRQTLGQGPEFLTYFQNEAQLEKSRLLSDRFSAERPKGSFSTLEIQRTEQGDSAMYLCASSPFAGGNEQFFGPGTRLTVL.

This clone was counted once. The DNA of the CDR3 is TGTGCCAGCAGCGCTGGTAGTAGCGGGGTCCTGAGAACCGGGGAGCTGTTTTTT. It encodes CASSAGSSGVLRTGELFF. This chain links TRBV9 with TRBJ2-2; 8 bases are a match to TRBD2. Trimming at V came to 3 bases and at J to 5 bases, leaving 15 bases not matched to a gene. Looked up from germline, CDR1 is SGDLS and CDR2 is YYNGEE. The CDR3 totals 18 residues.

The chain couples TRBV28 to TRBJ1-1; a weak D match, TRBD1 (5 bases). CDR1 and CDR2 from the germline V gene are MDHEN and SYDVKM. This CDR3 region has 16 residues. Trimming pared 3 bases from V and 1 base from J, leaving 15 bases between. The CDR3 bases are TGTGCCAGCAGTTTTCCGGGATCGGGGGGGAACACTGAAGCTTTCTTT. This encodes CASSFPGSGGNTEAFF.

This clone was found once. The CDR3 region is CASSLQGARGYTF. Here the CDR3 DNA reads TGTGCCAGCAGCTTACAGGGGGCGCGGGGCTACACCTTC. V and J are TRBV7-8 and TRBJ1-2; 8 nucleotides match TRBD1. This CDR3 is 13 amino acids long. J gave up 8 bases and V 2 bases, and 4 bases lay outside the gene matches. Germline lookup yields CDR1 SGHVS and CDR2 FQNEAQ.

CDR3 DNA: TGCGCCAGCAGCTCCCTCGGTATGAACACTGAAGCTTTCTTT. As protein: CASSSLGMNTEAFF. The chain is built from TRBV5-1 and TRBJ1-1; D gene uncertain. CDR1 and CDR2 (germline): SGHRS, YFSETQ. V lost 3 bases, J lost 0 bases, and 9 bases lay in between. The CDR3 consists of 14 residues.

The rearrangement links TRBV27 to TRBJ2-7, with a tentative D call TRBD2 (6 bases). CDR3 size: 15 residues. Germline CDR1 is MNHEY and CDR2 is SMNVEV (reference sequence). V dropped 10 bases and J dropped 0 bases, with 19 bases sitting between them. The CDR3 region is CATRAAGWSSYEQYF. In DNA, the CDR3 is TGTGCCACCCGGGCGGCGGGATGGAGCTCCTACGAGCAGTACTTC.

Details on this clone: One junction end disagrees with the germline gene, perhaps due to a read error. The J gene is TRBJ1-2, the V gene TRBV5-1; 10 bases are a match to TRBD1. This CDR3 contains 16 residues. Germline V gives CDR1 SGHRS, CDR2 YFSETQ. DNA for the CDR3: TGCGCCAGCAGCTTGTCCGGGACAGGGGCTAACTATGGCTACCCCTTC. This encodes CASSLSGTGANYGYPF.

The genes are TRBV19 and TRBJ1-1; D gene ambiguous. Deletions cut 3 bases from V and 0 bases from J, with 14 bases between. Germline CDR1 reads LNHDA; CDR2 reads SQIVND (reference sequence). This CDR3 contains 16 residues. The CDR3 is CASSIGGRRVNTEAFF. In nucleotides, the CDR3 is TGTGCCAGTAGTATTGGTGGTCGGAGGGTGAACACTGAAGCTTTCTTT.

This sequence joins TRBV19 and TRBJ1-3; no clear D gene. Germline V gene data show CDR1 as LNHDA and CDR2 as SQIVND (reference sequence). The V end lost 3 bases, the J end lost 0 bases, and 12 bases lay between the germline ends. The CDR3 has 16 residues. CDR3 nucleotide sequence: TGTGCCAGTAGTATGGTCCTTACATCCTCTGGAAACACCATATATTTT. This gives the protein CASSMVLTSSGNTIYF.

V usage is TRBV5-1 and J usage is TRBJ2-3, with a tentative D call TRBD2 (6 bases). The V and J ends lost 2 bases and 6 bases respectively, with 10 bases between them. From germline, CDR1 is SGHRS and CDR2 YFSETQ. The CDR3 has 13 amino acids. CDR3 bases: TGCGCCAGCAGCTTTGAGGGGAGGGATACGCAGTATTTT. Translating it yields CASSFEGRDTQYF.

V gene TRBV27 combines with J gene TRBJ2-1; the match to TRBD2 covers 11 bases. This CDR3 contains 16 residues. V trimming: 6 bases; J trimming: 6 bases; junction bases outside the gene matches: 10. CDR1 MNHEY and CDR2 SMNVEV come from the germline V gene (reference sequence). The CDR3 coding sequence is TGTGCCAGCAGCACCGGGCGGCTAGCGGGAGGCAATGAGCAGTTCTTC. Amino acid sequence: CASSTGRLAGGNEQFF.

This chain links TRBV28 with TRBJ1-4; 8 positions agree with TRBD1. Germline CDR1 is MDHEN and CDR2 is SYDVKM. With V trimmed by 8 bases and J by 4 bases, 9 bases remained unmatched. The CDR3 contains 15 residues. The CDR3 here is CASGGTGTFNEKLFF. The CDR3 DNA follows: TGTGCCAGCGGAGGGACAGGCACGTTTAATGAAAAACTGTTTTTT.

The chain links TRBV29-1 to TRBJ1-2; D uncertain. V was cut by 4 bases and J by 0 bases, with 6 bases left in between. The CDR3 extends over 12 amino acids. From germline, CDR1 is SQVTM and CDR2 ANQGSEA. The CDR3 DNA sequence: TGCAGCGTTGCGCAGACTAACTATGGCTACACCTTC. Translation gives CSVAQTNYGYTF.

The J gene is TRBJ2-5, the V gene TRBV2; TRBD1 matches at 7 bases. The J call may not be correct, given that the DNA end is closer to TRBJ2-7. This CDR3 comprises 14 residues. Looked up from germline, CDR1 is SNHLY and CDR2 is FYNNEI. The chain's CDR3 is CASSGGQRSAEQYF. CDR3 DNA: TGTGCCAGCAGTGGGGGACAGAGGTCCGCCGAGCAGTACTTC.

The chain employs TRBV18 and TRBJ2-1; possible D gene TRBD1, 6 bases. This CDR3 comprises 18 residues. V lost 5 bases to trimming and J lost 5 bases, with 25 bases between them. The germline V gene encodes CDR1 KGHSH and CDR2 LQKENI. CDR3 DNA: TGTGCCAGCTCAAGGACAGCAGACCGTGAGCGGATCAACAATGAGCAGTTCTTC. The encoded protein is CASSRTADRERINNEQFF.

The CDR3 DNA follows: TGTGCCAGTAGTATAGACAGGGCTGAGACCCAGTACTTC. It encodes CASSIDRAETQYF. The genes are TRBV19 and TRBJ2-5, with TRBD1 as a possible D gene (5 bases). The V end was cut by 0 bases, the J end by 5 bases, with 7 bases between. The CDR3 totals 13 residues. Germline V gives CDR1 LNHDA, CDR2 SQIVND (reference sequence).

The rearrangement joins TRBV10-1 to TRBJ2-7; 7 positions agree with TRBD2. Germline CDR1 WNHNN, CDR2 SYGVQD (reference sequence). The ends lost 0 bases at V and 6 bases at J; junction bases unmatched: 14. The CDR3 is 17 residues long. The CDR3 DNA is TGCGCCAGCAGTGAGTCTCGGGCAGGGAGGGTGAGGGGCGAGCAGTACTTC. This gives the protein CASSESRAGRVRGEQYF.

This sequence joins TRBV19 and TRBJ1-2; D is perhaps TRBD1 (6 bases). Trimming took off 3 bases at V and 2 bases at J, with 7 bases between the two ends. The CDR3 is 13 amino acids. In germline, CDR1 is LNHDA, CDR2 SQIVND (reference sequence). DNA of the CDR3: TGTGCCAGTAGTATGCAGGGGAACTATGGCTACACCTTC. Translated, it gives CASSMQGNYGYTF.

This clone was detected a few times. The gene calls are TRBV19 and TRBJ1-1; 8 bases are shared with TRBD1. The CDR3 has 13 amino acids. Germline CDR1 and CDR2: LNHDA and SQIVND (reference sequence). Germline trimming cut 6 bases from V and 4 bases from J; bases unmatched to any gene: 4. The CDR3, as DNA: TGTGCCAGTAGCGTAGGACAGGGCACTGAAGCTTTCTTT. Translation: CASSVGQGTEAFF.

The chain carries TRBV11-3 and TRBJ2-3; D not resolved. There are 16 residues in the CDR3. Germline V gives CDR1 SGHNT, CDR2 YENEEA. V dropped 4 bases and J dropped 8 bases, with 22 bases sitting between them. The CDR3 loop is CASSSDDSIKPGTQYF. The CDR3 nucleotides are TGTGCCAGCAGCTCAGACGACTCGATTAAGCCGGGTACGCAGTATTTT.

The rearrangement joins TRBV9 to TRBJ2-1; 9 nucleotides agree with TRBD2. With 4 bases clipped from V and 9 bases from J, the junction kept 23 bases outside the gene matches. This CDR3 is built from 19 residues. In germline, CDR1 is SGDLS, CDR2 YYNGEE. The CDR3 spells CASSTPRVAGASLRGEQFF. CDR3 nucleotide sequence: TGTGCCAGCAGCACACCGAGGGTAGCGGGGGCGTCTCTTAGGGGTGAGCAGTTCTTC.

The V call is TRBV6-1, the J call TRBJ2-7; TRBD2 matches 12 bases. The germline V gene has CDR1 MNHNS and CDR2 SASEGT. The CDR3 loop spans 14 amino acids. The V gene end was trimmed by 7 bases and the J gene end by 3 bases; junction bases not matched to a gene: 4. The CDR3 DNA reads TGTGCCAGCAACCCACTAGCGGGAGGCTACGAGCAGTACTTC. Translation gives CASNPLAGGYEQYF.

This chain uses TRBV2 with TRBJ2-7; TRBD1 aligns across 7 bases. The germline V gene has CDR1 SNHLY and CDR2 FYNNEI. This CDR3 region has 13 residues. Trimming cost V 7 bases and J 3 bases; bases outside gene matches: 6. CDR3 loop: CASKADRFYEQYF. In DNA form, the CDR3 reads TGTGCCAGCAAAGCGGACAGGTTCTACGAGCAGTACTTC.

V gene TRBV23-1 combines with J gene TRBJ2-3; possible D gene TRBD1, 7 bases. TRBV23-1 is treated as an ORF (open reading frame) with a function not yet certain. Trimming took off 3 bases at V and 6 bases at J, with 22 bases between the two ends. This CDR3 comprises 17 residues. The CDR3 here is CASSHVAGQPVRDTQYF. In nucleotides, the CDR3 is TGCGCCAGCAGTCACGTTGCGGGACAGCCGGTGAGGGATACGCAGTATTTT.

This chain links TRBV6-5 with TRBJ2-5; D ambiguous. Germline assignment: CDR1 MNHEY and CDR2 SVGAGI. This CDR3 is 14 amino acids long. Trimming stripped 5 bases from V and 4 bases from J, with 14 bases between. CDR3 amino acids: CASSGPGVRETQYF. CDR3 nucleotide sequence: TGTGCCAGCAGTGGGCCCGGCGTCAGAGAGACCCAGTACTTC.

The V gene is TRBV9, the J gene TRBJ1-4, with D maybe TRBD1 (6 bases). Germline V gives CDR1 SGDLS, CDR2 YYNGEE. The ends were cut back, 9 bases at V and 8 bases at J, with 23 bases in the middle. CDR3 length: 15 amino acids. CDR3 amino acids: CAIKGRGRPREKLFF. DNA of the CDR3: TGTGCCATCAAAGGCAGGGGCCGACCGAGGGAAAAACTGTTTTTT. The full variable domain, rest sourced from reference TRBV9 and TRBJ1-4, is DSGVTQTPKHLITATGQRVTLRCSPRSGDLSVYWYQQSLDQGLQFLIQYYNGEERAKGNILERFSAQQFPDLHSELNLSSLELGDSALYFCAIKGRGRPREKLFFGSGTQLSVL.